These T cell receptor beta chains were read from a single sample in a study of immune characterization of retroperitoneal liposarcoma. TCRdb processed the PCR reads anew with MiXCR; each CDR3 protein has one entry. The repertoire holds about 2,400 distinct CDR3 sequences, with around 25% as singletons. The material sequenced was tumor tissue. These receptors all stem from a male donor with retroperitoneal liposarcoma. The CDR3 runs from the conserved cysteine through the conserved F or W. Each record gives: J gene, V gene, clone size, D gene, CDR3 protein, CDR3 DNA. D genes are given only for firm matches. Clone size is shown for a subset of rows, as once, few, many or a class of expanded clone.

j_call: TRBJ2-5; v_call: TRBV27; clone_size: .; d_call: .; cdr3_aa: CASSFVGETQYF; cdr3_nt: TGTGCCAGCAGTTTCGTAGGAGAGACCCAGTACTTC
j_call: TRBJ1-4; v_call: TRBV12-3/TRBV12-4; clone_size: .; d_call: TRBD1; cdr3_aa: CASSRDRNEKLFF; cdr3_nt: TGTGCCAGCAGCAGGGACAGGAATGAAAAACTGTTTTTT
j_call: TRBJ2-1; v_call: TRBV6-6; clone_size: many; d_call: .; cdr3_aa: CASSPDGLRSYEQFF; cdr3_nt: TGTGCCAGCAGCCCGGACGGGCTTCGGTCCTACGAGCAGTTCTTC
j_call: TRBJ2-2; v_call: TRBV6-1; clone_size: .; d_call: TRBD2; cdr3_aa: CASSIAGGELFF; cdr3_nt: TGTGCCAGCAGTATAGCGGGCGGGGAGCTGTTTTTT
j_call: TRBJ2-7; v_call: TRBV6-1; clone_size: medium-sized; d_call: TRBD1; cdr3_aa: CASIGQGAYEQYF; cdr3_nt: TGTGCCAGCATTGGACAGGGAGCCTACGAGCAGTACTTC
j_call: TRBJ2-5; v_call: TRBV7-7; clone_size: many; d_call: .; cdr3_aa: CASSPAGRSGETQYF; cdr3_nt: TGTGCTAGCAGCCCGGCAGGGAGGAGTGGAGAGACCCAGTACTTC
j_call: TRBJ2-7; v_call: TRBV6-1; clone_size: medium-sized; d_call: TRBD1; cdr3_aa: CASSEEGHRQGMDEQYF; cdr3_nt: TGTGCCAGCAGTGAAGAAGGCCATAGACAGGGGATGGACGAGCAGTACTTC
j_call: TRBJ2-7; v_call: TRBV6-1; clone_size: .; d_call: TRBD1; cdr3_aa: CASSDGTDVYEQYF; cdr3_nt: TGTGCCAGCAGTGACGGGACAGATGTCTACGAGCAGTACTTC
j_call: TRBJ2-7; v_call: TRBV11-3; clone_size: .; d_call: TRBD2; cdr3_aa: CASSLISSGRLEPVQYF; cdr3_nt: TGTGCCAGCAGCTTAATTTCTAGCGGGAGGCTGGAGCCAGTGCAGTACTTC
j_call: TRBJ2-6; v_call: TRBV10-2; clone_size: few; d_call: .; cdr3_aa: CASTKGPGFPSGANVLTF; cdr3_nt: TGCGCCAGCACTAAAGGCCCAGGGTTTCCCTCTGGGGCCAACGTCCTGACTTTC
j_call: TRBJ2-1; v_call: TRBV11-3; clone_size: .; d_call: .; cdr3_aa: CASRLGGLPSYNEEFF; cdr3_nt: TGTGCCAGCAGATTAGGGGGACTACCTTCATACAATGAGGAGTTCTTC
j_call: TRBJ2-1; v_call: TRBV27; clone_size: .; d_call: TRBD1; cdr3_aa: CASSPPPGRGRVNEQFF; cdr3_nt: TGTGCCAGCAGTCCCCCCCCGGGCAGGGGGCGAGTCAATGAGCAGTTCTTC
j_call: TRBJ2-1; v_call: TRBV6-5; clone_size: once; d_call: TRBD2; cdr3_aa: CASTPGGGSYNEQFF; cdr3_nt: TGTGCCAGCACTCCGGGGGGGGGCTCCTACAATGAGCAGTTCTTC
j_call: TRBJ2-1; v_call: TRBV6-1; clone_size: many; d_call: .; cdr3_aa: CASSLNSYEQFF; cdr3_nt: TGTGCCAGCAGCCTCAACTCCTACGAGCAGTTCTTC
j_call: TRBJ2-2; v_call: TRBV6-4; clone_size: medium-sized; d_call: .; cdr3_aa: CASSTGTNTGELFF; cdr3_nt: TGTGCCAGCAGCACAGGGACTAACACCGGGGAGCTGTTTTTT
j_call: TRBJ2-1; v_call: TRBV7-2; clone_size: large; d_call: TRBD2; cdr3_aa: CASSLDPSGYEQFF; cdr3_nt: TGTGCCAGCAGCTTAGATCCTAGCGGCTACGAGCAGTTCTTC
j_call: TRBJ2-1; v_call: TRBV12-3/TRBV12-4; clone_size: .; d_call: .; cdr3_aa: CASSLTRWNEQFF; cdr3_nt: TGTGCCAGCAGTTTAACCCGGTGGAATGAGCAGTTCTTC
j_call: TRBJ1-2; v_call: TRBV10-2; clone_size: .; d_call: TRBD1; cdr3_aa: CASSELQGQDGYTF; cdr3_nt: TGCGCCAGCAGTGAATTACAGGGGCAAGATGGCTACACCTTC
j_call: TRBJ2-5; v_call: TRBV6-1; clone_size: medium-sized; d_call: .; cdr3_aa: CASSASAKTQYF; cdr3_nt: TGTGCCAGCAGTGCCTCAGCCAAGACCCAGTACTTC
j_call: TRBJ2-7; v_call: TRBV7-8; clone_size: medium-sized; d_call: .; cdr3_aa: CASSLRFGPRYEQYF; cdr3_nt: TGTGCCAGCAGCTTAAGGTTCGGGCCTCGCTACGAGCAGTACTTC
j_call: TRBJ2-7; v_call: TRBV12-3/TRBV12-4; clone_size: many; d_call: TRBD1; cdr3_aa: CASSPTSYQGASEQYF; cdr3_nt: TGTGCCAGCAGTCCCACCTCTTATCAGGGGGCCAGCGAGCAGTACTTC
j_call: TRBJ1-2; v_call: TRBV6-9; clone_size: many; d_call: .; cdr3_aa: CASRRDPNYGYTF; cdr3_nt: TGTGCCAGCAGGCGCGACCCTAACTATGGCTACACCTTC
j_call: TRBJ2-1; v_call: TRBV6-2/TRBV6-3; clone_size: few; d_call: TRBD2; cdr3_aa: CASTYIAGATRSYNEQFF; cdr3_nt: TGTGCCAGCACCTATATAGCGGGAGCCACCAGGTCCTACAATGAGCAGTTCTTC
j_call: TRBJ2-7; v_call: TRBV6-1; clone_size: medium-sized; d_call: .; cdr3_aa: CASRYQLAGANEQYF; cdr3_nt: TGTGCCAGCAGGTATCAACTAGCAGGGGCCAATGAGCAGTACTTC
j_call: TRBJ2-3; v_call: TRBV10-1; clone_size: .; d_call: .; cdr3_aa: CASRGTDTQYF; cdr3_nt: TGCGCCAGCAGAGGCACAGATACGCAGTATTTT
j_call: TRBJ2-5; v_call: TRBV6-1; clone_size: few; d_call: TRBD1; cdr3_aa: CASVWTGRETQYF; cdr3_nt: TGTGCCAGCGTCTGGACAGGACGAGAGACCCAGTACTTC
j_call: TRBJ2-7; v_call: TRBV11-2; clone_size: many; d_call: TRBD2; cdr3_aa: CASSLKGGTSDYEQYF; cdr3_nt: TGTGCCAGCAGCTTAAAGGGAGGGACTAGCGACTACGAGCAGTACTTC
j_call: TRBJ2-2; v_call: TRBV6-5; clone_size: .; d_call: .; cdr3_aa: CASTRDPTNTGELFF; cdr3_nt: TGTGCCAGCACCCGGGACCCAACGAACACCGGGGAGCTGTTTTTT
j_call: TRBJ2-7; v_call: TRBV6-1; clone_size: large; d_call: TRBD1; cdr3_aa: CASSSGTENEQYF; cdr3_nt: TGTGCCAGCAGTTCTGGGACAGAAAATGAGCAGTACTTC
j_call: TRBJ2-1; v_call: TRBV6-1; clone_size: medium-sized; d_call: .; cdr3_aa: CASRSSQETQFF; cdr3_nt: TGTGCCAGCAGGTCCAGTCAAGAGACCCAGTTCTTC
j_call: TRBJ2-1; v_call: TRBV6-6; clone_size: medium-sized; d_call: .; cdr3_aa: CASSYSGGIYEQFF; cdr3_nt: TGTGCCAGCAGTTACTCGGGGGGCATCTACGAGCAGTTCTTC
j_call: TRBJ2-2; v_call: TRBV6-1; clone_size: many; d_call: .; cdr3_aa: CASSPPVSVNTGELFF; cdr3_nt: TGTGCCAGCAGCCCCCCGGTGTCAGTCAACACCGGGGAGCTGTTTTTT
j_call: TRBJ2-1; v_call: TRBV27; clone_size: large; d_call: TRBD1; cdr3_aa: CASRTGATNEQFF; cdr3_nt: TGTGCCAGCAGAACAGGGGCCACTAATGAGCAGTTCTTC
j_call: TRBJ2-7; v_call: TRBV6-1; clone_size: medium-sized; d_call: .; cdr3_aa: CASSERVAGNEQYF; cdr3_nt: TGTGCCAGCAGTGAACGTGTCGCCGGCAATGAGCAGTACTTC
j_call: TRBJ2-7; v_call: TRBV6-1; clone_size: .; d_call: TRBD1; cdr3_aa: CASGDRALYEQYF; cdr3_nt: TGTGCCTCAGGGGACAGGGCTTTGTACGAGCAGTACTTC
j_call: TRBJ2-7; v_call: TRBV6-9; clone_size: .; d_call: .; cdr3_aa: CASSYTGNYEQYF; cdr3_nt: TGTGCCAGCAGTTACACAGGGAACTACGAGCAGTACTTC
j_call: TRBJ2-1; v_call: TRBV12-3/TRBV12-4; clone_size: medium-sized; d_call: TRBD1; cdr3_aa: CASSSRDRGGQETQFF; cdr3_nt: TGTGCCAGCAGTTCGAGGGACAGGGGGGGTCAAGAGACCCAGTTCTTC
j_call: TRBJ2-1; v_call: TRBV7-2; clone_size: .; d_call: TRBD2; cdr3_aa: CASSFQAGGYEQFF; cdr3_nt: TGTGCCAGCAGCTTCCAAGCGGGAGGCTACGAGCAGTTCTTC
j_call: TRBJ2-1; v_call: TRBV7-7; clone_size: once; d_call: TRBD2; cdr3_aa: CASSPLAGVDNEQFF; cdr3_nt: TGTGCTAGCAGCCCTCTAGCGGGAGTAGACAATGAGCAGTTCTTC
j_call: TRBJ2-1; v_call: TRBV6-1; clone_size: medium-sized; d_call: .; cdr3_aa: CASSPRVGYSYEQFF; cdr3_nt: TGTGCCAGCAGTCCCCGGGTCGGATACTCCTACGAGCAGTTCTTC
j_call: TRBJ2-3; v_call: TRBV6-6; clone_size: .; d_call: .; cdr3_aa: CASSYGEVTDTQYF; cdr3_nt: TGTGCCAGCAGTTACGGGGAGGTAACAGATACGCAGTATTTT
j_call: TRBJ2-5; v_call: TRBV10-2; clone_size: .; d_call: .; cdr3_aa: CASSPEMQETQYF; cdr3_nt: TGCGCCAGCAGTCCAGAGATGCAAGAGACCCAGTACTTC
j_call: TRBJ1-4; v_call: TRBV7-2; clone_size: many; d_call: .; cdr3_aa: CASSLNQGSEKLFF; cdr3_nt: TGTGCCAGCAGCTTAAACCAGGGCTCGGAAAAACTGTTTTTT
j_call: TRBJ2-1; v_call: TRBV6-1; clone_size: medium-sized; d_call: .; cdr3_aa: CASSEALTVAYEQFF; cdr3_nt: TGTGCCAGCAGTGAAGCGCTAACAGTCGCCTACGAGCAGTTCTTC
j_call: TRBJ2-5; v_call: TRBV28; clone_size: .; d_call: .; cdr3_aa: CAIKRETQYF; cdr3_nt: TGTGCCATAAAAAGGGAGACCCAGTACTTC
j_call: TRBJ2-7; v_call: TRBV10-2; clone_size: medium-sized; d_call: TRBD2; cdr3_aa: CASSESSGLIGSEQYF; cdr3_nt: TGCGCCAGCAGTGAAAGTAGCGGGCTTATAGGCTCCGAGCAGTACTTC
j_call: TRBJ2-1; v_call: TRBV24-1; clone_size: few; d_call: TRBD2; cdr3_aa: CATGLAGYEQFF; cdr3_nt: TGTGCCACGGGACTAGCGGGATATGAGCAGTTCTTC
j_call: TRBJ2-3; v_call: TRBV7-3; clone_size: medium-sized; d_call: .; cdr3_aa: CASSLTVAISDTQYF; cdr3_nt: TGTGCCAGCAGCTTAACGGTAGCCATCTCGGATACGCAGTATTTT
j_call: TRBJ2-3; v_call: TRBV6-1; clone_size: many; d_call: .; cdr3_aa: CASSEAGAGDTQYF; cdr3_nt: TGTGCCAGCAGTGAAGCGGGAGCGGGAGATACGCAGTATTTT
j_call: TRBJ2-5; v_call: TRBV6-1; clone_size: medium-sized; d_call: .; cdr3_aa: CASRRVEEETQYF; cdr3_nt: TGTGCCAGCAGGAGGGTTGAGGAAGAGACCCAGTACTTC